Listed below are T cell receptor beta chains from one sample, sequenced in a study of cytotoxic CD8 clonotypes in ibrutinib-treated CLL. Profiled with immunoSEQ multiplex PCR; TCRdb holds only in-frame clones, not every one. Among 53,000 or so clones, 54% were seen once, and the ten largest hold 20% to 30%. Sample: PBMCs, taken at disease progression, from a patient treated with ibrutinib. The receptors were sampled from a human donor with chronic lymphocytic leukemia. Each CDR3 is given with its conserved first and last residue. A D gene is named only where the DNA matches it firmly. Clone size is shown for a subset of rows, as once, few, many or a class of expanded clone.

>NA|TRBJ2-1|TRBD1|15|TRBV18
TGTGCCAGCTCACCCTCGGGACAGGGAATCTATGAGCAGTTCTTC
CASSPSGQGIYEQFF
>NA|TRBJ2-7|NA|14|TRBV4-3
TGCGCCAGCAGCCAAGGACTCGGAGCGTGGGAGCAGTACTTC
CASSQGLGAWEQYF
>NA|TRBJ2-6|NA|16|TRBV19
TGTGCCAGTAGTAGGACAGACCCCTCTGGGGCCAACGTCCTGACTTTC
CASSRTDPSGANVLTF
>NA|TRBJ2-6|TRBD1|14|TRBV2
TGTGCCAGCAGGACAGGGGCTGGGGCCAACGTCCTGACTTTC
CASRTGAGANVLTF
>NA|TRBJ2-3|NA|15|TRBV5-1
TGCGCCAGCAGCTCCCTTACGGATAGCACAGATACGCAGTATTTT
CASSSLTDSTDTQYF
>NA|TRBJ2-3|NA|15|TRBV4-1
TGCGCCAGCAGCTATCCGGGACTGTACACAGATACGCAGTATTTT
CASSYPGLYTDTQYF
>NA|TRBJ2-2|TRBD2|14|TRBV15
TGTGCCACCAGCAGTCGGGGGGGCACCGGGGAGCTGTTTTTT
CATSSRGGTGELFF
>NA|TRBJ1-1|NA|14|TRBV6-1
TGTGCCAGCAGTGAACAAGCAAGGAACACTGAAGCTTTCTTT
CASSEQARNTEAFF
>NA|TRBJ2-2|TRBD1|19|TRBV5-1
TGCGCCAGCAGCCGACCGGGACAGGGTAGGCTCGCGAACACCGGGGAGCTGTTTTTT
CASSRPGQGRLANTGELFF
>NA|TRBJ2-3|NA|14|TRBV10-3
TGTGCCATCAGCCGGGACGGACCCACAGATACGCAGTATTTT
CAISRDGPTDTQYF
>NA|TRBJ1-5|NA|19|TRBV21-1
NA
CASSKGVWGQGTFCQPQHF
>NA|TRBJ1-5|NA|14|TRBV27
TGTGCCAGCAGTTCCGAACCAGGGTTCCAGCCCCAGCATTTT
CASSSEPGFQPQHF
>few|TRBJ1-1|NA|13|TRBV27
TGTGCCAGCAGTTTAGGCGGTTTCACTGAAGCTTTCTTT
CASSLGGFTEAFF
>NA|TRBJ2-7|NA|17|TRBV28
TGTGCCAGCAGTTCAGGGGGGATCGGGACATACGTCTACGAGCAGTACTTC
CASSSGGIGTYVYEQYF
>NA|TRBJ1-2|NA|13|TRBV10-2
TGCGCCAGCCTCGGGAGGGGGGGCGCGGGCTACACCTTC
CASLGRGGAGYTF
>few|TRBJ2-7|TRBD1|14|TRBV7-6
TGTGCCAGCAGCTTAACAGGGGGACCACGGGAGCAGTACTTC
CASSLTGGPREQYF
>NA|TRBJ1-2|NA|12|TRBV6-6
TGTGCCATACGTGGCCGTAACTATGGCTACACCTTC
CAIRGRNYGYTF